The rows below give T cell receptor beta chains drawn from one sample of a study of T cell changes during pregnancy in multiple sclerosis. The repertoire was sequenced with immunoSEQ multiplex PCR; TCRdb's copy has only in-frame clones and lacks some. The sample carries some 85,000 clones, around 94% recorded once. The material was peripheral blood, obtained in the third trimester of pregnancy. The receptor source for this set is a female donor with multiple sclerosis, enrolled in a pregnancy study. The CDR3 runs from the conserved cysteine through the conserved F or W. A D gene is named only where the DNA matches it firmly. Size is stated for part of the rows, as once, few or many counts, or as a class when the clone is expanded.

j_call: TRBJ1-5; v_call: TRBV19; d_call: -; clone_size: -; cdr3_aa: CASSIFVNQPQHF; cdr3_nt: TGTGCCAGTAGTATTTTCGTCAATCAGCCCCAGCATTTT
j_call: TRBJ2-5; v_call: TRBV2; d_call: TRBD2; clone_size: -; cdr3_aa: CASSESLLAGSQETQYF; cdr3_nt: TGTGCCAGCAGTGAATCCTTACTAGCGGGGTCCCAAGAGACCCAGTACTTC
j_call: TRBJ1-5; v_call: TRBV27; d_call: TRBD1; clone_size: -; cdr3_aa: CASSLTGQALNQPQHF; cdr3_nt: TGTGCCAGCAGTCTCACGGGACAGGCCTTAAATCAGCCCCAGCATTTT
j_call: TRBJ1-1; v_call: TRBV5-1; d_call: TRBD1; clone_size: -; cdr3_aa: CASSLADRGLDGEAFF; cdr3_nt: TGCGCCAGCAGCTTGGCCGACAGGGGGTTAGACGGTGAAGCTTTCTTT
j_call: TRBJ2-1; v_call: TRBV29-1; d_call: TRBD2; clone_size: -; cdr3_aa: CSIKTSGRQDEQFF; cdr3_nt: TGCAGCATTAAGACTAGCGGGAGGCAGGATGAGCAGTTCTTC
j_call: TRBJ1-1; v_call: TRBV2; d_call: -; clone_size: -; cdr3_aa: CARSPGVQEAFF; cdr3_nt: TGTGCCAGAAGCCCGGGGGTCCAAGAAGCTTTCTTT
j_call: TRBJ1-2; v_call: TRBV11-2; d_call: TRBD1; clone_size: -; cdr3_aa: CASSPGQDGYTF; cdr3_nt: TGTGCCAGCAGCCCAGGACAGGATGGCTACACCTTC
j_call: TRBJ1-2; v_call: TRBV5-6; d_call: TRBD1; clone_size: once; cdr3_aa: CASSPVTGSLTDGYTF; cdr3_nt: TGTGCCAGCAGCCCAGTGACAGGGTCCCTAACCGATGGCTACACCTTC
j_call: TRBJ1-2; v_call: TRBV14; d_call: TRBD1; clone_size: -; cdr3_aa: CASSQERGLNYGYTF; cdr3_nt: TGTGCCAGCAGCCAAGAGAGGGGGCTTAACTATGGCTACACCTTC
j_call: TRBJ1-3; v_call: TRBV9; d_call: -; clone_size: -; cdr3_aa: CASSVVFGGTIYF; cdr3_nt: TGTGCCAGCAGCGTAGTTTTCGGCGGCACCATATATTTT
j_call: TRBJ2-3; v_call: TRBV6-5; d_call: -; clone_size: -; cdr3_aa: CASSYRGSSTDTQYF; cdr3_nt: TGTGCCAGCAGTTACCGGGGGTCCAGCACAGATACGCAGTATTTT
j_call: TRBJ2-7; v_call: TRBV19; d_call: TRBD1; clone_size: -; cdr3_aa: CASSRTGQGSEQYF; cdr3_nt: TGTGCCAGTAGTAGGACGGGACAGGGAAGCGAGCAGTACTTC
j_call: TRBJ2-7; v_call: TRBV27; d_call: -; clone_size: -; cdr3_aa: CASSPLQGPYEQYF; cdr3_nt: TGTGCCAGCAGTCCCCTACAGGGTCCCTACGAGCAGTACTTC
j_call: TRBJ1-1; v_call: TRBV7-2; d_call: -; clone_size: once; cdr3_aa: CASNFQGNTEAFF; cdr3_nt: TGTGCCAGCAACTTTCAGGGGAACACTGAAGCTTTCTTT
j_call: TRBJ2-6; v_call: TRBV6-5; d_call: -; clone_size: -; cdr3_aa: CASSNPGPGTNVLTF; cdr3_nt: TGTGCCAGCAGTAACCCGGGCCCCGGGACCAACGTCCTGACTTTC
j_call: TRBJ2-7; v_call: TRBV6-6; d_call: -; clone_size: -; cdr3_aa: CASSSSSTGSYEQYF; cdr3_nt: TGTGCCAGCAGTTCCTCCTCGACAGGATCCTACGAGCAGTACTTC
j_call: TRBJ2-1; v_call: TRBV5-8; d_call: TRBD1; clone_size: -; cdr3_aa: CASSTMRQGPGNEQFF; cdr3_nt: TGTGCCAGCAGCACAATGAGACAGGGCCCCGGCAATGAGCAGTTCTTC
j_call: TRBJ2-5; v_call: TRBV7-3; d_call: -; clone_size: -; cdr3_aa: CASSLGTKETQYF; cdr3_nt: TGTGCCAGCAGCTTGGGGACAAAGGAGACCCAGTACTTC
j_call: TRBJ2-1; v_call: TRBV28; d_call: TRBD2; clone_size: -; cdr3_aa: CASSVGGSNTIEQFF; cdr3_nt: TGTGCCAGCAGTGTTGGCGGGAGTAATACAATTGAGCAGTTCTTC
j_call: TRBJ2-1; v_call: TRBV6-5; d_call: -; clone_size: once; cdr3_aa: CASSSRGGKQFF; cdr3_nt: TGTGCCAGCAGTTCAAGGGGGGGAAAGCAGTTCTTC
j_call: TRBJ1-1; v_call: TRBV30; d_call: -; clone_size: once; cdr3_aa: CAWTPGREAEAFF; cdr3_nt: TGTGCCTGGACCCCGGGGAGGGAGGCTGAAGCTTTCTTT
j_call: TRBJ2-7; v_call: TRBV6-1; d_call: TRBD1; clone_size: -; cdr3_aa: CASSEAQGQGYEQYF; cdr3_nt: TGTGCCAGCAGTGAAGCGCAGGGACAGGGCTACGAGCAGTACTTC
j_call: TRBJ2-5; v_call: TRBV6-5; d_call: TRBD2; clone_size: -; cdr3_aa: CASSYPEAGQETQYF; cdr3_nt: TGTGCCAGCAGTTACCCGGAAGCGGGGCAAGAGACCCAGTACTTC
j_call: TRBJ2-1; v_call: TRBV25-1; d_call: -; clone_size: -; cdr3_aa: CASSAKGNEQFF; cdr3_nt: TGTGCCAGCAGTGCCAAGGGGAATGAGCAGTTCTTC
j_call: TRBJ2-2; v_call: TRBV28; d_call: -; clone_size: -; cdr3_aa: CASKLDHRATGELFF; cdr3_nt: TGTGCCAGTAAACTTGACCACAGGGCCACCGGGGAGCTGTTTTTT
j_call: TRBJ1-5; v_call: TRBV7-9; d_call: -; clone_size: -; cdr3_aa: CASSLGGGNQPQHF; cdr3_nt: TGTGCCAGCAGCTTAGGAGGAGGCAATCAGCCCCAGCATTTT
j_call: TRBJ2-4; v_call: TRBV29-1; d_call: TRBD2; clone_size: -; cdr3_aa: CSAAVLRTSRLAKNIQYF; cdr3_nt: TGCAGCGCTGCCGTGCTGAGGACTAGCCGATTAGCCAAAAACATTCAGTACTTC
j_call: TRBJ2-7; v_call: TRBV2; d_call: TRBD1; clone_size: -; cdr3_aa: CASSRRDRVDEQYF; cdr3_nt: TGTGCCAGCAGCCGCCGGGACAGGGTCGACGAGCAGTACTTC
j_call: TRBJ2-1; v_call: TRBV2; d_call: TRBD2; clone_size: -; cdr3_aa: CASSPNLAGLYNEQFF; cdr3_nt: TGTGCCAGCAGCCCCAACCTAGCGGGTCTTTACAATGAGCAGTTCTTC
j_call: TRBJ2-7; v_call: TRBV2; d_call: -; clone_size: -; cdr3_aa: CASSSTAYYEQYF; cdr3_nt: TGTGCCAGCAGTAGCACTGCCTACTACGAGCAGTACTTC
j_call: TRBJ1-1; v_call: TRBV27; d_call: TRBD1; clone_size: -; cdr3_aa: CASSHLGTGGYTEAFF; cdr3_nt: TGTGCCAGCAGTCACCTCGGGACAGGGGGGTACACTGAAGCTTTCTTT
j_call: TRBJ1-2; v_call: TRBV5-1; d_call: TRBD1; clone_size: -; cdr3_aa: CASSIQQGYYGYTF; cdr3_nt: TGCGCCAGCAGCATACAACAGGGGTACTATGGCTACACCTTC
j_call: TRBJ1-1; v_call: TRBV5-8; d_call: TRBD1; clone_size: -; cdr3_aa: CASSLKDRRNTEAFF; cdr3_nt: TGTGCCAGCAGCTTGAAGGACAGGAGGAACACTGAAGCTTTCTTT
j_call: TRBJ2-1; v_call: TRBV9; d_call: TRBD2; clone_size: -; cdr3_aa: CASSVALAGGNNEQFF; cdr3_nt: TGTGCCAGCAGCGTAGCCCTAGCGGGAGGGAACAATGAGCAGTTCTTC
j_call: TRBJ1-2; v_call: TRBV6-6; d_call: TRBD1; clone_size: -; cdr3_aa: CASRGQGAGYGYTF; cdr3_nt: TGTGCCAGCAGGGGACAGGGGGCAGGGTATGGCTACACCTTC
j_call: TRBJ1-2; v_call: TRBV6-5; d_call: TRBD1; clone_size: -; cdr3_aa: CASTNTGGANYGYTF; cdr3_nt: TGTGCCAGCACCAACACAGGGGGCGCTAACTATGGCTACACCTTC
j_call: TRBJ2-7; v_call: TRBV5-1; d_call: TRBD1; clone_size: -; cdr3_aa: CASSIDRGLSYEQYF; cdr3_nt: TGCGCCAGCAGCATTGACAGGGGGCTGTCCTACGAGCAGTACTTC
j_call: TRBJ2-3; v_call: TRBV5-1; d_call: -; clone_size: -; cdr3_aa: CASSLRGTKTDTQYF; cdr3_nt: TGCGCCAGCAGCTTGAGGGGGACTAAGACAGATACGCAGTATTTT
j_call: TRBJ2-7; v_call: TRBV6-6; d_call: -; clone_size: -; cdr3_aa: CASSYMGGLSYEQYF; cdr3_nt: TGTGCCAGCAGTTACATGGGGGGTCTCTCCTACGAGCAGTACTTC
j_call: TRBJ1-2; v_call: TRBV4-1; d_call: TRBD1; clone_size: -; cdr3_aa: CASSQGQGVTYGYTF; cdr3_nt: TGCGCCAGCAGCCAAGGACAGGGGGTAACGTATGGCTACACCTTC
j_call: TRBJ1-4; v_call: TRBV5-4; d_call: -; clone_size: -; cdr3_aa: CASRYLGGGSNEKLFF; cdr3_nt: TGTGCCAGCAGATACCTCGGGGGGGGTTCTAATGAAAAACTGTTTTTT
j_call: TRBJ2-5; v_call: TRBV19; d_call: TRBD2; clone_size: -; cdr3_aa: CASSILAGGLEGTQYF; cdr3_nt: TGTGCCAGTAGTATCCTAGCGGGAGGGCTCGAAGGGACCCAGTACTTC
j_call: TRBJ2-3; v_call: TRBV5-5; d_call: -; clone_size: -; cdr3_aa: CASSLFGQSTDTQYF; cdr3_nt: TGTGCCAGCAGCCTCTTCGGACAGAGCACAGATACGCAGTATTTT
j_call: TRBJ2-7; v_call: TRBV19; d_call: TRBD1; clone_size: -; cdr3_aa: CASSPDRALSYEQYF; cdr3_nt: TGTGCCAGTAGCCCAGACAGGGCGCTATCCTACGAGCAGTACTTC
j_call: TRBJ2-1; v_call: TRBV5-1; d_call: TRBD1; clone_size: -; cdr3_aa: CASALPGQGYNEQFF; cdr3_nt: TGCGCCAGCGCCTTACCGGGACAGGGGTACAATGAGCAGTTCTTC
j_call: TRBJ1-2; v_call: TRBV18; d_call: -; clone_size: once; cdr3_aa: CASSPKGLGPLRDGYTF; cdr3_nt: TGTGCCAGCTCACCAAAGGGGCTGGGGCCCCTTCGGGATGGCTACACCTTC
j_call: TRBJ1-4; v_call: TRBV9; d_call: -; clone_size: -; cdr3_aa: CASSSVLNEKLFF; cdr3_nt: TGTGCCAGCAGCTCGGTCCTAAATGAAAAACTGTTTTTT
j_call: TRBJ1-4; v_call: TRBV14; d_call: -; clone_size: -; cdr3_aa: CASSQDRSPSEKLFF; cdr3_nt: TGTGCCAGCAGCCAAGATAGGAGCCCTTCCGAAAAACTGTTTTTT